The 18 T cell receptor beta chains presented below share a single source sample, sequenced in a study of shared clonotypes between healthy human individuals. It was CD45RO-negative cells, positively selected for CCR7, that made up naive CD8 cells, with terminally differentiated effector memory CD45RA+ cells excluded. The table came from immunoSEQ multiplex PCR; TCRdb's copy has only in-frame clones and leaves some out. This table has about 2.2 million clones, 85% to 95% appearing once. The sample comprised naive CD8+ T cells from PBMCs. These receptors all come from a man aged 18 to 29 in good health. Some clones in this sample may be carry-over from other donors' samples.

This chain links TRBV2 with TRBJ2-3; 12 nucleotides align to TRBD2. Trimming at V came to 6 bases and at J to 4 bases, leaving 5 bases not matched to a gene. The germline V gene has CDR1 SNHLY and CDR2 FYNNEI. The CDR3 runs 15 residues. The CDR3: CASRLLAGGPDTQYF. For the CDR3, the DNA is TGTGCCAGCAGGTTACTAGCGGGAGGACCAGATACGCAGTATTTT.

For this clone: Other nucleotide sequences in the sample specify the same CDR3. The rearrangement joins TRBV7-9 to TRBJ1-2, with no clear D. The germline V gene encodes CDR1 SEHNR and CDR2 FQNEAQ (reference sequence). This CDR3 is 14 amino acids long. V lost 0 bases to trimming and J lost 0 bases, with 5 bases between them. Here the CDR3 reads CASSLAGPNYGYTF. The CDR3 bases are TGTGCCAGCAGCTTAGCGGGCCCTAACTATGGCTACACCTTC.

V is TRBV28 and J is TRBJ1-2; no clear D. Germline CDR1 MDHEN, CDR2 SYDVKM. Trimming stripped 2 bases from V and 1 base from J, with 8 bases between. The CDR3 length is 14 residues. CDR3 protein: CASSLGLINYGYTF. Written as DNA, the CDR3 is TGTGCCAGCAGTTTAGGACTGATTAACTATGGCTACACCTTC.

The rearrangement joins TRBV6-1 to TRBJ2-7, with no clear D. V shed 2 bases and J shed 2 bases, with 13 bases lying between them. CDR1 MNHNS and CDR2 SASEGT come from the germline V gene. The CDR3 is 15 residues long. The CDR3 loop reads CASSERAANPYEQYF. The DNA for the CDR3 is TGTGCCAGCAGTGAAAGGGCAGCGAACCCCTACGAGCAGTACTTC.

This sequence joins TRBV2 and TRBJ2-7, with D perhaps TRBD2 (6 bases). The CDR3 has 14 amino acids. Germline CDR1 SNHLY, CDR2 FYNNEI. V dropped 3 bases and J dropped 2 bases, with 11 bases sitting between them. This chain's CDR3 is CASSDGTGAYEQYF. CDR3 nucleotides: TGTGCCAGCAGTGACGGGACTGGAGCCTACGAGCAGTACTTC.

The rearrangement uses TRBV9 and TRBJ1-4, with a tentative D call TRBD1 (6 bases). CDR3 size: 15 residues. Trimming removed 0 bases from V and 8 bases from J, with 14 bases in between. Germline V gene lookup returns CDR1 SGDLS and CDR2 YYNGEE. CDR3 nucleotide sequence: TGTGCCAGCAGCGTAGACGGGGGCGCAGGGGAAAAACTGTTTTTT. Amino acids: CASSVDGGAGEKLFF.

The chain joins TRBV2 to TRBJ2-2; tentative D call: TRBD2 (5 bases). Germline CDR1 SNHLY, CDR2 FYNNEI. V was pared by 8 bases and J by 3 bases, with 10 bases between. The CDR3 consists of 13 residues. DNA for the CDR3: TGTGCCAGCGAGGCGCGGGACACCGGGGAGCTGTTTTTT. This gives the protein CASEARDTGELFF.

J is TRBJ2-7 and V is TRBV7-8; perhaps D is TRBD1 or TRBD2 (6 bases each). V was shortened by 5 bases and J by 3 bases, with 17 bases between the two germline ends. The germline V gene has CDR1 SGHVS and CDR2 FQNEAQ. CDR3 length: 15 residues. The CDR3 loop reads CASSPRGPGIYEQYF. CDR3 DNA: TGTGCCAGCAGCCCCCGGGGGCCGGGGATCTACGAGCAGTACTTC.

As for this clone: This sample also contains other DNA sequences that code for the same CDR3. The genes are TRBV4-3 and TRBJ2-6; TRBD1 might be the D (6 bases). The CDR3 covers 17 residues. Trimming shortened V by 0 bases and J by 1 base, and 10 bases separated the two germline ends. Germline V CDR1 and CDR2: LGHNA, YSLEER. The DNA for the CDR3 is TGCGCCAGCAGCCAAGATCCCAGGGGATCTGGGGCCAACGTCCTGACTTTC. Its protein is CASSQDPRGSGANVLTF.

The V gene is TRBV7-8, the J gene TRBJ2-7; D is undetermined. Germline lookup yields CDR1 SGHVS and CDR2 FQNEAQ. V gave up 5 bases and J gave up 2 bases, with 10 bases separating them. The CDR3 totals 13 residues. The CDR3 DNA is TGTGCCAGCAGCCATACAACCCCCTACGAGCAGTACTTC. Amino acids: CASSHTTPYEQYF.

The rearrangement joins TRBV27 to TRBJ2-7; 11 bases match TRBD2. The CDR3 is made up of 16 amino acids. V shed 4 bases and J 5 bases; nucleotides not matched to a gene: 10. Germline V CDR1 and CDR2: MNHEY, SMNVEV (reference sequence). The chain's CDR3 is CASSSLIAGGPNEQYF. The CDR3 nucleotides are TGTGCCAGCAGTTCCCTAATAGCGGGAGGGCCTAACGAGCAGTACTTC.

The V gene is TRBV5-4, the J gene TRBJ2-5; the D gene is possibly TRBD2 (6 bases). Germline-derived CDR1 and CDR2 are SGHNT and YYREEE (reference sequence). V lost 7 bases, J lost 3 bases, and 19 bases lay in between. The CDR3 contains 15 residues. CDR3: CASSRGVLAKETQYF. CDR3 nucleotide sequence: TGTGCCAGCTCGCGCGGGGTGCTAGCGAAAGAGACCCAGTACTTC. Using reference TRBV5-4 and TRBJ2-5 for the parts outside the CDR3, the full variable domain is ETGVTQSPTHLIKTRGQQVTLRCSSQSGHNTVSWYQQALGQGPQFIFQYYREEENGRGNFPPRFSGLQFPNYSSELNVNALELDDSALYLCASSRGVLAKETQYFGPGTRLLVL.

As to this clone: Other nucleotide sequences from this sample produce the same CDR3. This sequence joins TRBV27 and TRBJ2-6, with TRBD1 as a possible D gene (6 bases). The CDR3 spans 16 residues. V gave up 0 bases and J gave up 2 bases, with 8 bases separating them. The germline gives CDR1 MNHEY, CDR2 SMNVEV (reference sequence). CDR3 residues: CASSLSAGAGANVLTF. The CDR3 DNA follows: TGTGCCAGCAGTTTATCCGCAGGGGCTGGGGCCAACGTCCTGACTTTC.

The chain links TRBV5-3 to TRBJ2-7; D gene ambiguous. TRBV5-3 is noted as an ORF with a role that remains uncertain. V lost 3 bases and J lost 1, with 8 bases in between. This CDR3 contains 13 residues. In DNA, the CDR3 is TGTGCCAGAAGCTCGCTAAGGTCCTACGAGCAGTACTTC. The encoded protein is CARSSLRSYEQYF.

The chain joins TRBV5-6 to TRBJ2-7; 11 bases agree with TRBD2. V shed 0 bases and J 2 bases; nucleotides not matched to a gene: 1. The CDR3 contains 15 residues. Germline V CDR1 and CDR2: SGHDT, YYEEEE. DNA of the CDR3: TGTGCCAGCAGCTTGGGACTAGCGGGGACCTACGAGCAGTACTTC. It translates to CASSLGLAGTYEQYF.

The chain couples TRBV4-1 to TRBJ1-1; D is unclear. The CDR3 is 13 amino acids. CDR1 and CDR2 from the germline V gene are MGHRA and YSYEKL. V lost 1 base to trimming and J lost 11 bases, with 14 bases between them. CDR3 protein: CASSQVGWGRAFF. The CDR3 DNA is TGCGCCAGCAGCCAAGTTGGGTGGGGAAGGGCTTTCTTT.

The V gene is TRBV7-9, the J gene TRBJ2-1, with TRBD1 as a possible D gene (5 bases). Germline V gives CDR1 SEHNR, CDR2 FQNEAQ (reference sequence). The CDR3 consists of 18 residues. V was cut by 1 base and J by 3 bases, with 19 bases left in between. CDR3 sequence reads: CASSLGWGEERGYNEQFF. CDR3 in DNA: TGTGCCAGCAGCTTAGGGTGGGGTGAGGAAAGGGGCTACAATGAGCAGTTCTTC.

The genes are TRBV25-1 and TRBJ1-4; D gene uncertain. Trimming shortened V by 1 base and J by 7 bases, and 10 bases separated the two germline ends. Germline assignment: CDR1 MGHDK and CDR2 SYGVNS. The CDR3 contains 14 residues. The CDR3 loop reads CASSELANTEKLFF. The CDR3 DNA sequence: TGTGCCAGCAGTGAATTGGCGAACACTGAAAAACTGTTTTTT. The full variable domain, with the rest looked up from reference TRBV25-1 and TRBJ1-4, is EADIYQTPRYLVIGTGKKITLECSQTMGHDKMYWYQQDPGMELHLIHYSYGVNSTEKGDLSSESTVSRIRTEHFPLTLESARPSHTSQYLCASSELANTEKLFFGSGTQLSVL.